The present entry profiles one T cell receptor beta chain with its context. Treatment of the sample: roughly 18 received Ad26.COV2.S at low or high dose, single or two shots; several received placebo; per-sample allocation not given. Day 63 following the first vaccine or placebo injection was when the samples were taken. Aged 18-55 years, donor was enrolled in Boston around 2020. Clones were sequenced by immunoSEQ multiplex PCR, and TCRdb holds only the in-frame ones, with some missing. The data hold more than 300,000 clones, with around 89% observed a single time. The sample comes from a study of Ad26.COV2.S vaccination and SARS-CoV-2 variants. Study-level background: The study gave Ad26.COV2.S intramuscularly, once or twice 56 days apart.

This receptor was identified in a person between 18 and 65 years old who received the Ad26.COV2.S COVID-19 vaccine or a placebo. The material sequenced was peripheral blood, taken in a trial of Ad26.COV2.S vaccine versus placebo.

The DNA of the CDR3 is TGTGCCAGCAGTGAGACTAGCGGGAGTAATGAGCAGTTCTTC. It yields the protein CASSETSGSNEQFF. This chain connects TRBV6-1 to TRBJ2-1, with 12 bases fitting TRBD2. The length of the CDR3 is 14 residues. V was clipped by 3 bases and J by 7 bases; unmatched bases: 1. Per germline, CDR1 MNHNS and CDR2 SASEGT.